These 27 T cell receptor beta chains originate from one sample sequenced in a study of blood T cell repertoires in COVID-19. Produced via immunoSEQ multiplex PCR; TCRdb's table is partial and in-frame only. The table has under 100,000 clones, approximately 92% seen once. Sequencing was done on a sample of peripheral blood. Receptors originate from a woman aged 55-75 years with active COVID-19.

The chain recombines TRBV10-1 with TRBJ1-3, with a tentative D call TRBD1 (6 bases). V was clipped by 3 bases and J by 2 bases, with 11 bases between them. CDR1 and CDR2 (germline): WNHNN, SYGVQD (reference sequence). The CDR3 sequence is 15 residues long. The chain's CDR3 is CASSEGGATGNTIYF. The CDR3 nucleotides read TGCGCCAGCAGTGAAGGGGGGGCTACTGGAAACACCATATATTTT.

This chain connects TRBV2 to TRBJ1-5, with TRBD1 matching over 9 bases. The trim removed 5 bases at V and 2 bases at J, leaving 4 bases unmatched. The CDR3 is 15 residues long. Germline V gives CDR1 SNHLY, CDR2 FYNNEI. The CDR3 loop is CASSYGTGRNQPQHF. The CDR3 DNA follows: TGTGCCAGCAGTTACGGGACAGGGCGCAATCAGCCCCAGCATTTT.

The chain has TRBV10-3 and TRBJ1-6; D might be TRBD1 (5 bases). CDR3 size: 13 residues. Germline V lookup: CDR1 ENHRY, CDR2 SYGVKD. V was trimmed by 6 bases and J by 8 bases, leaving 11 bases between them. The CDR3 DNA sequence: TGTGCCATCAGGATGAAGGGGTATTCACCCCTCCACTTT. Its protein product is CAIRMKGYSPLHF.

The CDR3 DNA sequence: TGTGCCAGCAGTTCTCCGAGGTCACCGCCCTACGAGCAGTACTTC. Protein product: CASSSPRSPPYEQYF. The rearrangement joins TRBV28 to TRBJ2-7; the D is unclear. V lost 4 bases to trimming and J lost 2 bases, with 15 bases between them. CDR1 is MDHEN, CDR2 SYDVKM, per germline. CDR3 length: 15 residues.

This rearrangement joins TRBV6-2 or TRBV6-3 to TRBJ2-3, with 8 bases identical to TRBD2. This CDR3 is built from 18 residues. The V gene's germline CDR1 is MNHEY and CDR2 SVGEGT. The V segment lost 6 bases and the J segment 0 bases; nucleotides outside the gene matches: 14. CDR3 DNA: TGTGCCAGCAGCCCGGGGGGGCGGGGCCTCATGAGCACAGATACGCAGTATTTT. Protein: CASSPGGRGLMSTDTQYF.

V gene TRBV19 combines with J gene TRBJ2-7; 7 bases agree with TRBD1. Germline trimming cut 6 bases from V and 3 bases from J; bases unmatched to any gene: 2. The CDR3 is 12 residues long. Looked up from germline, CDR1 is LNHDA and CDR2 is SQIVND (reference sequence). CDR3 region: CASSRDSYEQYF. CDR3 DNA: TGTGCCAGTAGCCGGGACAGCTACGAGCAGTACTTC.

The chain has TRBV5-1 and TRBJ2-2, with D possibly TRBD1 on 6 matching bases. The CDR3 runs to 15 residues. The germline CDR1 and CDR2 sequences are SGHRS and YFSETQ. Trimming took off 1 base at V and 5 bases at J, with 12 bases between the two ends. CDR3 coding DNA: TGCGCCAGCAGCTTGCAACAGGGCAGGACCGGGGAGCTGTTTTTT. It translates to CASSLQQGRTGELFF.

This chain links TRBV2 with TRBJ1-1; D gene uncertain. Germline lookup yields CDR1 SNHLY and CDR2 FYNNEI. V lost 4 bases and J lost 3, with 9 bases in between. The CDR3 sequence is 13 residues long. The DNA of the CDR3 is TGTGCCAGCAGTGCGGAGCAGTACACTGAAGCTTTCTTT. It encodes CASSAEQYTEAFF.

The chain employs TRBV30 and TRBJ2-6; 7 positions agree with TRBD1. The CDR3 covers 14 residues. With 3 bases clipped from V and 3 bases from J, the junction kept 2 bases outside the gene matches. In germline, CDR1 is GTSNPN, CDR2 SVGIG (reference sequence). CDR3 in amino acids: CAWRQGYGANVLTF. The CDR3 DNA follows: TGTGCCTGGAGACAGGGGTATGGGGCCAACGTCCTGACTTTC.

This chain joins TRBV5-1 and TRBJ2-3, with a weak D call TRBD2 (7 bases). The germline V gene has CDR1 SGHRS and CDR2 YFSETQ. V was trimmed by 5 bases and J by 6 bases, leaving 22 bases between them. This CDR3 is built from 16 residues. CDR3: CASRGGASSAADTQYF. The DNA of the CDR3 is TGCGCCAGCAGGGGGGGGGCTAGCTCGGCGGCGGATACGCAGTATTTT.

CDR3 sequence reads: CASSQEWGGGTDTQYF. The CDR3 coding sequence is TGTGCCAGCAGTCAGGAGTGGGGGGGTGGTACAGATACGCAGTATTTT. The rearrangement uses TRBV2 and TRBJ2-3; TRBD2 aligns across 7 bases. CDR1 is SNHLY and CDR2 is FYNNEI in the germline V gene. With V trimmed by 5 bases and J by 3 bases, 11 bases remained unmatched. The CDR3 contains 16 residues.

The chain employs TRBV6-6 and TRBJ1-4; D is perhaps TRBD1 (6 bases). V dropped 7 bases and J dropped 0 bases, with 12 bases sitting between them. In germline, CDR1 is MNHNY, CDR2 SVGAGI (reference sequence). The CDR3 runs 15 residues. CDR3 residues: CASTLEGATNEKLFF. CDR3 coding DNA: TGTGCCAGCACCCTTGAGGGGGCAACTAATGAAAAACTGTTTTTT.

The CDR3 loop reads CASRDRVFYEQYF. The DNA of the CDR3 is TGCGCCAGCAGGGACAGGGTTTTCTACGAGCAGTACTTC. The chain has TRBV10-1 and TRBJ2-7, with TRBD1 identical over 8 bases. This CDR3 has 13 residues. Germline V gene data show CDR1 as WNHNN and CDR2 as SYGVQD (reference sequence). The V gene end was trimmed by 6 bases and the J gene end by 3 bases; junction bases not matched to a gene: 4.

This clone was counted a single time. The rearrangement uses TRBV12-3 or TRBV12-4 and TRBJ2-7; D is undetermined. The length of the CDR3 is 12 residues. V dropped 3 bases and J dropped 3 bases, with 6 bases sitting between them. CDR3: CASSLRSYEQYF. CDR3 nucleotide sequence: TGTGCCAGCAGTTTGAGGAGCTACGAGCAGTACTTC.

The V gene is TRBV7-9, the J gene TRBJ1-6; D might be TRBD1 (6 bases). The CDR3 sequence is 15 residues long. V lost 0 bases and J lost 9, with 12 bases in between. Germline loops: CDR1 SEHNR, CDR2 FQNEAQ (reference sequence). Here the CDR3 reads CASSLALQGTSPLHF. CDR3 in DNA: TGTGCCAGCAGCTTAGCGTTGCAGGGGACTTCACCCCTCCACTTT.

The V call is TRBV5-1, the J call TRBJ1-4; D unclear. This CDR3 contains 17 residues. The V end was cut by 0 bases, the J end by 3 bases, with 15 bases between. Germline V gene sequence: CDR1 SGHRS, CDR2 YFSETQ. The CDR3 DNA reads as TGCGCCAGCAGCTTGGCCACTGCAACTCCGGCTAATGAAAAACTGTTTTTT. It codes for CASSLATATPANEKLFF.

The chain recombines TRBV30 with TRBJ1-5, with TRBD1 as a possible D gene (5 bases). The CDR3 covers 14 residues. Germline V gives CDR1 GTSNPN, CDR2 SVGIG (reference sequence). V lost 0 bases, J lost 5 bases, and 11 bases lay in between. CDR3 residues: CAWSVLGGDQPQHF. Here the CDR3 DNA reads TGTGCCTGGAGTGTATTGGGGGGAGATCAGCCCCAGCATTTT.

This chain joins TRBV2 and TRBJ2-5, with 14 bases lining up with TRBD2. Germline CDR1 reads SNHLY; CDR2 reads FYNNEI. The J segment lost 2 bases and the V segment lost 0 bases, leaving 14 bases of the junction unmatched. The CDR3 extends over 21 amino acids. The chain's CDR3 is CASSEALPGTSGSPNQETQYF. Here the CDR3 DNA reads TGTGCCAGCAGTGAAGCGCTGCCGGGGACTAGCGGGAGTCCCAATCAAGAGACCCAGTACTTC.

This chain uses TRBV11-3 with TRBJ2-3; 9 bases fit TRBD2. Germline-derived CDR1 and CDR2 are SGHNT and YENEEA. With 1 base clipped from V and 2 bases from J, the junction kept 4 bases outside the gene matches. The CDR3 covers 16 residues. The CDR3 DNA reads TGTGCCAGCAGCTTAGTAGCGGGGGCCACCACAGATACGCAGTATTTT. Its protein is CASSLVAGATTDTQYF.

As regards this clone: Relative to the germline gene, one junction end is altered; a read error may explain this. The sample contains more than one DNA sequence encoding this CDR3. The CDR3: CASGLGQGAAKNIQYF. The CDR3 DNA reads TGCGCCAGCGGCCTTGGCCAGGGGGCGGCCAAAAACATTCAGTACTTC. V usage is TRBV2 and J usage is TRBJ2-4; 8 nucleotides line up with TRBD1. The length of the CDR3 is 16 residues. The germline gives CDR1 SNHLY, CDR2 FYNNEI.

This chain connects TRBV7-8 to TRBJ2-7; the match to TRBD2 covers 7 bases. From germline, CDR1 is SGHVS and CDR2 FQNEAQ. Trimming cost V 5 bases and J 4 bases; bases outside gene matches: 11. The length of the CDR3 is 15 residues. In DNA form, the CDR3 reads TGTGCCAGCAGCCCTCCCGCGGGGGACCGGTACGAGCAGTACTTC. Amino acid sequence: CASSPPAGDRYEQYF. Complete variable domain (other parts from reference TRBV7-8 and TRBJ2-7): GAGVSQSPRYKVAKRGQDVALRCDPISGHVSLFWYQQALGQGPEFLTYFQNEAQLDKSGLPSDRFFAERPEGSVSTLKIQRTQQEDSAVYLCASSPPAGDRYEQYFGPGTRLTVT.

This sequence joins TRBV9 and TRBJ1-1; D not resolved. The V and J ends lost 0 bases and 2 bases respectively, with 8 bases between them. Germline V gene sequence: CDR1 SGDLS, CDR2 YYNGEE. This CDR3 spans 14 amino acids. The CDR3 reads CASSVEQENTEAFF. The CDR3 DNA sequence: TGTGCCAGCAGCGTAGAGCAGGAAAACACTGAAGCTTTCTTT. Supplemented by reference TRBV9 and TRBJ1-1, the full variable domain reads DSGVTQTPKHLITATGQRVTLRCSPRSGDLSVYWYQQSLDQGLQFLIQYYNGEERAKGNILERFSAQQFPDLHSELNLSSLELGDSALYFCASSVEQENTEAFFGQGTRLTVV.

The chain combines TRBV4-2 with TRBJ2-1; TRBD2 matches at 11 bases. The CDR3 length is 17 residues. V gave up 6 bases and J gave up 3 bases; unmatched junction bases: 10. CDR1 LGHNA and CDR2 YNFKEQ come from the germline V gene. CDR3 in amino acids: CASSQSSGRALYNEQFF. DNA for the CDR3: TGTGCCAGCAGTCAAAGTAGCGGGAGGGCCCTCTACAATGAGCAGTTCTTC.

Remarks on this clone: This sample also contains other DNA sequences that code for the same CDR3. The chain combines TRBV20-1 with TRBJ2-7, with a tentative D call TRBD1 (5 bases). Per germline, CDR1 DFQATT and CDR2 SNEGSKA (reference sequence). Trimming pared 5 bases from V and 5 bases from J, leaving 10 bases between. This CDR3 contains 11 residues. For the CDR3, the DNA is TGCAGTGCTTCCTCAGGGCACGAGCAGTACTTC. Translating gives CSASSGHEQYF.

This rearrangement joins TRBV11-2 to TRBJ2-5; D not resolved. V lost 3 bases to trimming and J lost 2 bases, with 13 bases between them. This CDR3 contains 15 residues. Germline V gene data show CDR1 as SGHAT and CDR2 as FQNNGV. CDR3 in DNA: TGTGCCAGCAGCTTCCTCCCCCCCCAGCAAGAGACCCAGTACTTC. Residues: CASSFLPPQQETQYF.

CDR3 coding DNA: TGTGCCAGCAGTGGACAGGGGGCTCGAGGCTACACCTTC. Encoded protein: CASSGQGARGYTF. The rearrangement uses TRBV11-2 and TRBJ1-2, with 11 bases fitting TRBD1. Germline V gene lookup returns CDR1 SGHAT and CDR2 FQNNGV. The V and J ends lost 6 bases and 8 bases, in that order; junction bases with no gene match: 5. The CDR3 is 13 residues long.

The rearrangement links TRBV6-5 to TRBJ2-7; TRBD2 matches 9 bases. CDR1 is MNHEY, CDR2 SVGAGI, per germline. CDR3 size: 15 residues. V was clipped by 6 bases and J by 4 bases; unmatched bases: 10. The CDR3 DNA sequence: TGTGCCAGCAGCCTCTGGCGGGAGGGTTGGTACGAGCAGTACTTC. The encoded protein is CASSLWREGWYEQYF.